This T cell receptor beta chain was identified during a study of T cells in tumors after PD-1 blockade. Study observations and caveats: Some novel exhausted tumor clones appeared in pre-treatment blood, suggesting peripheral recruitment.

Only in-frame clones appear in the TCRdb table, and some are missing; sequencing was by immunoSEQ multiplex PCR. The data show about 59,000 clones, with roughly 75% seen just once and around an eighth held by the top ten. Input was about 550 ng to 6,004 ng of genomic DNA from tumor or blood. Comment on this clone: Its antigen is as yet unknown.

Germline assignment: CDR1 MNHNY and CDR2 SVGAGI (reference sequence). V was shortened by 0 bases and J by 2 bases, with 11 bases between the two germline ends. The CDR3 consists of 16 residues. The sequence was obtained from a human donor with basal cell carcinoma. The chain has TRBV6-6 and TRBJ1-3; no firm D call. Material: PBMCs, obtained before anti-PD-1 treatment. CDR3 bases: TGTGCCAGCAGTTACTCGACACTGGAGGCTGGAAACACCATATATTTT. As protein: CASSYSTLEAGNTIYF.